The 10 T cell receptor beta chains listed next were all sequenced from one sample in a study of T-cell reconstitution after alpha-beta-depleted transplantation in children. A TCRbeta library incorporating unique molecular identifiers was prepared. Using its own MiXCR run on the PCR reads, TCRdb lists one record per CDR3 protein. The sample has more than 60,000 distinct CDR3 sequences, just under 7.5% seen once. Sequenced material: PBMCs from the stem cell graft donor, taken from the stem cell graft. These receptors were collected from a human donor who donated a stem cell graft to a child with acute lymphoblastic leukemia.

This clonotype came up many times. J is TRBJ2-3 and V is TRBV27; D is uncertain. This CDR3 is 16 amino acids long. Germline V CDR1 and CDR2: MNHEY, SMNVEV (reference sequence). Trimming stripped 3 bases from V and 1 base from J, with 14 bases between. CDR3 DNA sequence: TGTGCCAGCAGTTTCCCTTCTCCCCAATGCACAGATACGCAGTATTTT. It yields the protein CASSFPSPQCTDTQYF.

This clonotype was detected a few times. The gene calls are TRBV28 and TRBJ2-1; D perhaps matches TRBD2 (5 bases). The CDR3 spans 15 residues. Germline assignment: CDR1 MDHEN and CDR2 SYDVKM. The V gene lost 6 bases and the J gene lost 0 bases, with 12 bases spanning the gap. CDR3 sequence (DNA): TGTGCCAGCAGCTCAGACTACAGCTCCTACAATGAGCAGTTCTTC. This gives the protein CASSSDYSSYNEQFF.

This clonotype has a count of ten or more. CDR3 residues: CASSNQGTYNEQFF. The CDR3 bases are TGTGCCAGCAGTAATCAGGGTACCTACAATGAGCAGTTCTTC. V gene TRBV6-2 or TRBV6-3 combines with J gene TRBJ2-1, with D perhaps matching TRBD1 (5 bases). The V and J ends lost 5 bases and 2 bases respectively, with 10 bases between them. There are 14 residues in the CDR3. Germline lookup yields CDR1 MNHEY and CDR2 SVGEGT.

This clonotype was seen ten or more times. The V and J genes are TRBV12-3 or TRBV12-4 and TRBJ2-3; 11 positions match TRBD1. The CDR3 runs 18 residues. V shed 5 bases, J shed 5 bases, and the junction held 15 bases outside the gene matches. The CDR3 sequence: CASSTWTGTGGTRDTQYF. The CDR3 DNA is TGTGCCAGCAGTACATGGACCGGGACAGGGGGAACGAGAGATACGCAGTATTTT.

This clonotype appeared many times. CDR3 nucleotides: TGTGCCAGCAGCTCGACGGAGGATACGCAGTATTTT. Amino acid sequence: CASSSTEDTQYF. V gene TRBV7-3 combines with J gene TRBJ2-3, with D uncertain. The germline V and J ends were trimmed by 4 bases and 6 bases, with 8 bases remaining between them. Germline CDR1 reads SGHTA; CDR2 reads FQGTGA. This CDR3 contains 12 residues.

Remarks on this clonotype: An end of the junction differs from the germline gene, which may be a read error. The chain carries TRBV7-7 and TRBJ2-7; 7 bases are a match to TRBD2. This CDR3 region has 14 residues. Germline loops: CDR1 SSHAT, CDR2 FNYEAQ (reference sequence). CDR3 in DNA: TGTGCTAGCAGCGAAACGACTAGCACCCACGAGCAGTACTTC. Translation gives CASSETTSTHEQYF.

V gene TRBV12-3 or TRBV12-4 combines with J gene TRBJ2-1; the D is unclear. V was trimmed by 7 bases and J by 3 bases, leaving 10 bases between them. The length of the CDR3 is 13 residues. The CDR3 sequence: CASTLWDYNEQFF. As DNA, the CDR3 is TGTGCCAGCACCCTTTGGGACTACAATGAGCAGTTCTTC.

This clonotype was seen ten or more times. The chain links TRBV4-1 to TRBJ2-7; D gene unclear. V lost 1 base, J lost 2 bases, and 12 bases lay in between. Per the germline V gene, CDR1 is MGHRA and CDR2 is YSYEKL. The length of the CDR3 is 15 residues. In DNA form, the CDR3 reads TGCGCCAGCAGCCAAGTCCCCTATGGACCCTACGAGCAGTACTTC. It encodes CASSQVPYGPYEQYF.

This clonotype was detected ten times or more. This chain uses TRBV12-3 or TRBV12-4 with TRBJ2-7; TRBD1 matches 7 bases. The CDR3 spans 13 residues. V trimming: 5 bases; J trimming: 3 bases; junction bases outside the gene matches: 4. The CDR3 reads CASSKGQLYEQYF. The CDR3 region has the DNA TGTGCCAGCAGTAAGGGACAGCTCTACGAGCAGTACTTC.

This clonotype was observed many times. V is TRBV6-1 and J is TRBJ1-2; D unclear. Germline CDR1 MNHNS, CDR2 SASEGT. The CDR3 runs 14 residues. The ends were cut back, 6 bases at V and 8 bases at J, with 19 bases in the middle. This CDR3 reads CASRMSQTPPGYTF. CDR3 coding DNA: TGTGCCAGCAGAATGTCCCAGACCCCTCCGGGCTACACCTTC.